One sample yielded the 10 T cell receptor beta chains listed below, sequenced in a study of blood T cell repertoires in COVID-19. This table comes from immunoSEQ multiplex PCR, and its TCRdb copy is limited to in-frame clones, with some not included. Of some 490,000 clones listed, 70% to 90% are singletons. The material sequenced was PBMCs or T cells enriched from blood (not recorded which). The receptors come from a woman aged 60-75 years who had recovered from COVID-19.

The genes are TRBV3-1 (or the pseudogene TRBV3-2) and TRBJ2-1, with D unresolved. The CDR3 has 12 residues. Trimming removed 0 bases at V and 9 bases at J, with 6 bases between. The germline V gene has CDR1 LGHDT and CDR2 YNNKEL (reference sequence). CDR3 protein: CASSQEWAEQFF. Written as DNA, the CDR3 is TGTGCCAGCAGCCAAGAGTGGGCTGAGCAGTTCTTC.

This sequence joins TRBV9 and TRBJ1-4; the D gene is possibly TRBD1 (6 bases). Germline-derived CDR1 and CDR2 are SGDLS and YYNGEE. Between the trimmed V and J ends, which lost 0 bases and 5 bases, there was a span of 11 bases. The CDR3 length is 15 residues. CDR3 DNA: TGTGCCAGCAGCGTAGGAACAGGGATAAATGAAAAACTGTTTTTT. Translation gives CASSVGTGINEKLFF.

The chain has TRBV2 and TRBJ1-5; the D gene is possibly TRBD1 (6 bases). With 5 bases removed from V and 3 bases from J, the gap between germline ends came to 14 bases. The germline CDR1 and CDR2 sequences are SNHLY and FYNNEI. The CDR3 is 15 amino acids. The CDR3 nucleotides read TGTGCCAGCAGTTGGACACAGGGACCCAATCAGCCCCAGCATTTT. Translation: CASSWTQGPNQPQHF. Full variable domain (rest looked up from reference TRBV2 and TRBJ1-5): EPEVTQTPSHQVTQMGQEVILRCVPISNHLYFYWYRQILGQKVEFLVSFYNNEISEKSEIFDDQFSVERPDGSNFTLKIRSTKLEDSAMYFCASSWTQGPNQPQHFGDGTRLSIL.

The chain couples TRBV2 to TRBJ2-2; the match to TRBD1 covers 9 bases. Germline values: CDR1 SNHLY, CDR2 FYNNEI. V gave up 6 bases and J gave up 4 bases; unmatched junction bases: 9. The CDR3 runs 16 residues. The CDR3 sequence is CASRDRGSGVTGELFF. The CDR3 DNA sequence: TGTGCCAGCAGGGACAGGGGCTCAGGGGTCACCGGGGAGCTGTTTTTT.

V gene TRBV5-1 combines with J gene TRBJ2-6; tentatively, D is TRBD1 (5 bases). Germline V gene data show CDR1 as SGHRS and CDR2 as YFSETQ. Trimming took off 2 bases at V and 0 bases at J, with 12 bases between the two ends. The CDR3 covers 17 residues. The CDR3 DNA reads TGCGCCAGCAGCTTTAGACAGCTCCTCTCTGGGGCCAACGTCCTGACTTTC. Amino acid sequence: CASSFRQLLSGANVLTF. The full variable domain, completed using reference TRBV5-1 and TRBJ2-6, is KAGVTQTPRYLIKTRGQQVTLSCSPISGHRSVSWYQQTPGQGLQFLFEYFSETQRNKGNFPGRFSGRQFSNSRSEMNVSTLELGDSALYLCASSFRQLLSGANVLTFGAGSRLTVL.

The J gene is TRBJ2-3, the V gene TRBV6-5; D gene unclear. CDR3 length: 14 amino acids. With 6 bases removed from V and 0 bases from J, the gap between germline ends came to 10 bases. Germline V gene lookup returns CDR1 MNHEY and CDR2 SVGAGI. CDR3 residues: CASSRRSSTDTQYF. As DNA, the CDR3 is TGTGCCAGCAGCCGCCGGTCTAGCACAGATACGCAGTATTTT.

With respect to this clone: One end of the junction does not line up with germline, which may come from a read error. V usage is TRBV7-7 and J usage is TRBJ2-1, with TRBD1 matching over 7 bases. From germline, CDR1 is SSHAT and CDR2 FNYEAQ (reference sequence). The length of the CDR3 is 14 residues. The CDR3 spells CASSLLGTVNEQFF. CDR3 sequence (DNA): TGTGCTAGCAGCTTATTAGGGACAGTCAATGAGCAGTTCTTC. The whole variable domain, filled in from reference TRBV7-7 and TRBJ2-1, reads GAGVSQSPRYKVTKRGQDVTLRCDPISSHATLYWYQQALGQGPEFLTYFNYEAQPDKSGLPSDRFSAERPEGSISTLTIQRTEQRDSAMYRCASSLLGTVNEQFFGPGTRLTVL.

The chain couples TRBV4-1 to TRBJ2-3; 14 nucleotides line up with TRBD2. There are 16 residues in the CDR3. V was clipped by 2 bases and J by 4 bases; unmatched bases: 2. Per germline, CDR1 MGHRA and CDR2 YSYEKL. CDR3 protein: CASSQPTSGGADTQYF. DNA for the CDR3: TGCGCCAGCAGCCAACCGACTAGCGGGGGGGCAGATACGCAGTATTTT.

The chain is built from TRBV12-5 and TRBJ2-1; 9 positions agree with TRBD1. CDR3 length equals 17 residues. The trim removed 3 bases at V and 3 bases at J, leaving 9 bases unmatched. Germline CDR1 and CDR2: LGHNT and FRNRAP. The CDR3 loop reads CASGLPARDRVYNEQFF. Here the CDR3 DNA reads TGTGCTAGTGGTTTACCGGCCCGGGACAGGGTCTACAATGAGCAGTTCTTC. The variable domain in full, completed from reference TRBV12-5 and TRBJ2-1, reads DARVTQTPRHKVTEMGQEVTMRCQPILGHNTVFWYRQTMMQGLELLAYFRNRAPLDDSGMPKDRFSAEMPDATLATLKIQPSEPRDSAVYFCASGLPARDRVYNEQFFGPGTRLTVL.

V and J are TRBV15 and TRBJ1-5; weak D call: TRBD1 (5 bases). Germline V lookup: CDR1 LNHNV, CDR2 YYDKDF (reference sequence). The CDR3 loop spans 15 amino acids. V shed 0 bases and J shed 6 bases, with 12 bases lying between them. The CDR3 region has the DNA TGTGCCACCAGCAGAGATGGGGCGATCGGTCAGCCCCAGCATTTT. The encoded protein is CATSRDGAIGQPQHF.